The 20 T cell receptor beta chains given below trace back to one sample, sequenced in a study of T-cell memory formation after mild COVID-19. TCRdb re-derived calls from the 5' RACE reads in MiXCR, one entry per CDR3 protein. The sample lists a few hundred thousand distinct CDR3 sequences, under 30% seen once, with roughly 14% in the top ten. Sequenced: PBMCs or a T cell subset sorted from them (not recorded which). The receptors were gathered from an adult woman who had mild COVID-19 (a few samples of this study predate the infection). Cell type and time point are not known.

In this sample, this clonotype turned up a few times. V usage is TRBV5-1 and J usage is TRBJ2-5; D gene ambiguous. The CDR3 is 13 amino acids. The germline V gene has CDR1 SGHRS and CDR2 YFSETQ. V lost 4 bases and J lost 3, with 10 bases in between. The CDR3: CASSPRKEETQYF. CDR3 DNA: TGCGCCAGCAGCCCCCGAAAGGAAGAGACCCAGTACTTC.

The V call is TRBV11-2, the J call TRBJ2-1; 7 bases line up with TRBD1. The CDR3 has 17 residues. Trimming cost V 0 bases and J 0 bases; bases outside gene matches: 5. CDR1 and CDR2 (germline): SGHAT, FQNNGV. The CDR3 nucleotides are TGTGCCAGCAGCTTAGAGACAGGGTTATACTCCTACAATGAGCAGTTCTTC. It specifies CASSLETGLYSYNEQFF. Full variable domain (rest looked up from reference TRBV11-2 and TRBJ2-1): EAGVAQSPRYKIIEKRQSVAFWCNPISGHATLYWYQQILGQGPKLLIQFQNNGVVDDSQLPKDRFSAERLKGVDSTLKIQPAKLEDSAVYLCASSLETGLYSYNEQFFGPGTRLTVL.

The rearrangement links TRBV15 to TRBJ2-1; the match to TRBD2 covers 12 bases. The CDR3 consists of 15 residues. Looked up from germline, CDR1 is LNHNV and CDR2 is YYDKDF (reference sequence). V shed 1 base and J 9 bases; nucleotides not matched to a gene: 4. CDR3: CATSRGLAGVSEQFF. CDR3 sequence (DNA): TGTGCCACCAGCAGAGGACTAGCGGGAGTGAGTGAGCAGTTCTTC.

This clonotype was seen a few times. The chain carries TRBV5-6 and TRBJ1-1; 7 bases align to TRBD1. The junction had 6 bases not matched to a gene; V was cut back by 3 bases and J by 4 bases. There are 14 residues in the CDR3. In germline, CDR1 is SGHDT, CDR2 YYEEEE. The CDR3: CASSYQGGGTEAFF. The CDR3 nucleotides read TGTGCCAGCAGCTACCAGGGGGGAGGCACTGAAGCTTTCTTT.

This chain connects TRBV20-1 to TRBJ2-3; D gene ambiguous. Germline CDR1 and CDR2: DFQATT and SNEGSKA (reference sequence). V was cut by 4 bases and J by 9 bases, with 11 bases left in between. The CDR3 extends over 11 amino acids. The CDR3 DNA sequence: TGCAGTGCTAACCAAGACTTGACGCAGTATTTT. Amino acids: CSANQDLTQYF.

As concerns this clonotype: This could be a read error, since a much larger clone is one nucleotide away. The rearrangement uses TRBV20-1 and TRBJ1-1; TRBD1 might be the D (6 bases). CDR1 is DFQATT and CDR2 is SNEGSKA in the germline V gene (reference sequence). The germline V and J ends were trimmed by 4 bases and 1 base, with 13 bases remaining between them. The CDR3 extends over 14 amino acids. The CDR3, as DNA: TGCAGTGCTATAGTACCGGGACAGAACACTGAAGCTTTCTTT. Encoded protein: CSAIVPGQNTEAFF.

This clonotype was observed a few times. This chain uses TRBV7-9 with TRBJ2-7; possibly TRBD1 or TRBD2 for D (5 bases each). The CDR3 sequence is 14 residues long. Trimming shortened V by 1 base and J by 1 base, and 8 bases separated the two germline ends. Germline-derived CDR1 and CDR2 are SEHNR and FQNEAQ (reference sequence). CDR3 sequence (DNA): TGTGCCAGCAGCTTAGGGGACCTATCCTACGAGCAGTACTTC. It specifies CASSLGDLSYEQYF.

The CDR3 sequence is CASSLFQGQAYEQYF. The CDR3 DNA follows: TGTGCCAGCAGCTTATTCCAGGGACAGGCCTACGAGCAGTACTTC. The chain is built from TRBV7-6 and TRBJ2-7; 8 positions match TRBD1. Per germline, CDR1 SGHVS and CDR2 FNYEAQ. The CDR3 covers 15 residues. V lost 2 bases, J lost 2 bases, and 5 bases stayed unmatched. Complete variable domain (other parts from reference TRBV7-6 and TRBJ2-7): GAGVSQSPRYKVTKRGQDVALRCDPISGHVSLYWYRQALGQGPEFLTYFNYEAQQDKSGLPNDRFSAERPEGSISTLTIQRTEQRDSAMYRCASSLFQGQAYEQYFGPGTRLTVT.

The V call is TRBV7-6, the J call TRBJ2-1; 12 bases fit TRBD2. Germline V gives CDR1 SGHVS, CDR2 FNYEAQ. The CDR3 runs 18 residues. With V trimmed by 5 bases and J by 6 bases, 14 bases remained unmatched. The CDR3 spells CASSLQPLAGGHGNEQFF. DNA for the CDR3: TGTGCCAGCAGCCTACAACCTCTAGCGGGAGGGCACGGCAATGAGCAGTTCTTC.

The CDR3 sequence: CASSPIDSQETQYF. The DNA of the CDR3 is TGTGCCAGCAGCCCAATCGACTCGCAAGAGACCCAGTACTTC. The gene calls are TRBV7-9 and TRBJ2-5; D uncertain. V was shortened by 5 bases and J by 2 bases, with 12 bases between the two germline ends. This CDR3 is built from 14 residues. The germline V gene has CDR1 SEHNR and CDR2 FQNEAQ (reference sequence). Full variable domain (missing parts from reference TRBV7-9 and TRBJ2-5): DTGVSQNPRHKITKRGQNVTFRCDPISEHNRLYWYRQTLGQGPEFLTYFQNEAQLEKSRLLSDRFSAERPKGSFSTLEIQRTEQGDSAMYLCASSPIDSQETQYFGPGTRLLVL.

This clonotype was seen ten or more times. This chain joins TRBV3-1 and TRBJ2-2; 7 bases align to TRBD1. CDR3 length: 14 amino acids. The trim removed 3 bases at V and 13 bases at J, leaving 11 bases unmatched. CDR1 is LGHDT, CDR2 YNNKEL, per germline (reference sequence). CDR3 sequence (DNA): TGTGCCAGCAGCCAGAGGGGGCCCGGGCCCATGCTGTTTTTT. It yields the protein CASSQRGPGPMLFF.

This clonotype occurred a few times. The chain joins TRBV4-3 to TRBJ2-7; 13 nucleotides agree with TRBD2. The CDR3 extends over 15 amino acids. Looked up from germline, CDR1 is LGHNA and CDR2 is YSLEER. V lost 3 bases to trimming and J lost 4 bases; unmatched junction nucleotides: 3. CDR3 nucleotides: TGCGCCAGCAGCCAGGGGACTAGCGGGATATACGAGCAGTACTTC. Its protein is CASSQGTSGIYEQYF.

This clonotype was seen more than once but under ten times. The chain recombines TRBV9 with TRBJ2-3; D is unresolved. This CDR3 contains 12 residues. Germline CDR1 SGDLS, CDR2 YYNGEE. V was shortened by 10 bases and J by 4 bases, with 13 bases between the two germline ends. This chain's CDR3 is CADTRWPDTQYF. The DNA of the CDR3 is TGTGCCGACACTCGTTGGCCAGATACGCAGTATTTT.

The gene calls are TRBV6-6 and TRBJ2-6; D gene unclear. The germline CDR1 and CDR2 sequences are MNHNY and SVGAGI (reference sequence). The CDR3 spans 15 residues. The V end was cut by 2 bases, the J end by 0 bases, with 5 bases between. The CDR3 nucleotides read TGTGCCAGCAGTTACGTCAGCTCTGGGGCCAACGTCCTGACTTTC. Translating it yields CASSYVSSGANVLTF.

This chain connects TRBV6-5 to TRBJ1-1, with TRBD1 identical over 8 bases. Germline V CDR1 and CDR2: MNHEY, SVGAGI. The CDR3 has 15 amino acids. V lost 2 bases, J lost 0 bases, and 2 bases stayed unmatched. The CDR3 here is CASSYGTGLNTEAFF. CDR3 DNA sequence: TGTGCCAGCAGTTACGGGACAGGATTGAACACTGAAGCTTTCTTT.

This chain connects TRBV7-9 to TRBJ1-2; 8 bases are a match to TRBD1. V lost 2 bases and J lost 2; bases outside the gene matches: 22. Germline-derived CDR1 and CDR2 are SEHNR and FQNEAQ (reference sequence). This CDR3 has 21 residues. CDR3 nucleotides: TGTGCCAGCAGCTTAACCTACGTCCCGAGACAGGGGTTTACCTCAAACTATGGCTACACCTTC. As protein: CASSLTYVPRQGFTSNYGYTF.

This clonotype was picked up a small number of times. The chain joins TRBV30 to TRBJ1-1, with 7 bases aligning to TRBD1. The CDR3 runs 14 residues. From germline, CDR1 is GTSNPN and CDR2 SVGIG (reference sequence). J was trimmed by 1 base and V by 3 bases; bases with no gene match: 5. The CDR3 DNA follows: TGTGCCTGGAGAAGGGGACAGACGAACACTGAAGCTTTCTTT. Translation gives CAWRRGQTNTEAFF.

This chain links TRBV24-1 with TRBJ2-2; D gene unclear. Germline V gives CDR1 KGHDR, CDR2 SFDVKD. With 3 bases removed from V and 4 bases from J, the gap between germline ends came to 8 bases. This CDR3 region has 14 residues. The CDR3 bases are TGTGCCACCAGTGATCGGTTTTTCACCGGGGAGCTGTTTTTT. It yields the protein CATSDRFFTGELFF.

The chain is built from TRBV6-5 and TRBJ2-5, with 15 nucleotides matching TRBD2. The CDR3 contains 16 residues. V shed 4 bases and J 6 bases; nucleotides not matched to a gene: 6. The V gene's germline CDR1 is MNHEY and CDR2 SVGAGI. DNA for the CDR3: TGTGCCAGCAGTTGGGGGACTAGCGGGAGGAGGAAGACCCAGTACTTC. This gives the protein CASSWGTSGRRKTQYF.

This clonotype has only a few counts. The gene calls are TRBV20-1 and TRBJ2-2; tentative D call: TRBD1 (5 bases). CDR3 size: 14 residues. Trimming left V 6 bases short and J 2 bases short, with 13 bases between. CDR1 and CDR2 (germline): DFQATT, SNEGSKA (reference sequence). The CDR3 DNA is TGCAGTGCCACACGTGGGGCAAACACCGGGGAGCTGTTTTTT. It is translated as CSATRGANTGELFF.